This TCR beta chain was sequenced for a study of CD8+CD57+ T cells in acquired aplastic anemia. Looking at the study overall: When averaged, DNA from sorted CD4+ and CD8+ cells came to 3 to 3.5 ug.

The junction had 1 base not matched to a gene; V was cut back by 4 bases and J by 8 bases. Germline lookup yields CDR1 SQVTM and CDR2 ANQGSEA. This CDR3 is built from 10 residues. Genomic DNA provided the template from which TCR beta VDJ and CDR3 profiles were obtained. TCRdb recomputed calls from the reads with MiXCR, one row per CDR3 protein. The sample consists of 400,000 to 500,000 distinct CDR3 sequences, 65% to 80% of them appearing once. This clonotype has more than one count but fewer than ten. The source is a human donor in good health, serving as a control. Material: sorted CD4+, CD8+, or CD8+CD57+ T cells (not recorded which) from PBMCs. The chain couples TRBV29-1 to TRBJ1-1; 7 nucleotides match TRBD1. The DNA of the CDR3 is TGCAGCGTTGCGACAGGGGAAGCTTTCTTT. Translation gives CSVATGEAFF.